This entry lists 20 T cell receptor beta chains sequenced from one sample in a study of regulatory T cells in long-lasting Graves disease. iRepertoire HTBI primers and Arm-PCR of CDR3 regions built TCR beta libraries. TCRdb ran MiXCR on the multiplex PCR reads and lists one entry per CDR3 protein. Of hundreds of thousands of distinct CDR3 sequences listed, about 32% are singletons. Sample time point: persistent/refractory GD, antithyroid drugs over 5 years with positive TRAb. The TCR library used RNA extracted from PBMCs. The starting material was peripheral blood mononuclear cells (PBMCs), obtained when the disease was refractory, from a patient treated with antithyroid drugs. These receptors all come from a female donor with Graves disease.

This clonotype was found a few times. The chain links TRBV20-1 to TRBJ2-5, with 15 bases aligning to TRBD2. With V trimmed by 6 bases and J by 2 bases, 10 bases remained unmatched. CDR3 length equals 17 residues. Germline V gene lookup returns CDR1 DFQATT and CDR2 SNEGSKA (reference sequence). CDR3 amino acids: CSATSGLAGGDQETQYF. Here the CDR3 DNA reads TGCAGTGCAACCTCGGGACTAGCGGGAGGTGATCAAGAGACCCAGTACTTC.

The chain uses TRBV6-1 and TRBJ2-5; 7 positions match TRBD2. Germline CDR1 and CDR2: MNHNS and SASEGT. Trimming took 4 bases from V and 5 from J; bases not matched to a gene: 10. The CDR3 is 15 residues long. The CDR3 protein is CASSVARGVGETQYF. In DNA form, the CDR3 reads TGTGCCAGCAGTGTCGCTCGGGGGGTGGGGGAGACCCAGTACTTC.

This rearrangement joins TRBV6-2 or TRBV6-3 to TRBJ1-1; D is uncertain. The germline V gene encodes CDR1 MNHEY and CDR2 SVGEGT. Between the trimmed V and J ends, which lost 8 bases and 1 base, there was a span of 11 bases. CDR3 length: 13 amino acids. The DNA of the CDR3 is TGTGCCAGCGGATCCTCTGGGAACACTGAAGCTTTCTTT. This sequence encodes CASGSSGNTEAFF.

This clonotype was picked up a small number of times. This chain links TRBV28 with TRBJ1-5, with TRBD1 identical over 8 bases. CDR3 length: 15 amino acids. Losses at the gene ends were 6 bases for V and 7 bases for J; bases not matched to a gene: 11. Germline loops: CDR1 MDHEN, CDR2 SYDVKM. The CDR3 spells CASRPATGERQPQHF. The CDR3 DNA reads TGTGCCAGCAGACCGGCGACAGGGGAGAGACAGCCCCAGCATTTT. Complete variable domain (other parts from reference TRBV28 and TRBJ1-5): DVKVTQSSRYLVKRTGEKVFLECVQDMDHENMFWYRQDPGLGLRLIYFSYDVKMKEKGDIPEGYSVSREKKERFSLILESASTNQTSMYLCASRPATGERQPQHFGDGTRLSIL.

This chain uses TRBV28 with TRBJ1-3; D is uncertain. Germline-derived CDR1 and CDR2 are MDHEN and SYDVKM. The CDR3 consists of 14 residues. V was trimmed by 3 bases and J by 0 bases, leaving 6 bases between them. CDR3 nucleotides: TGTGCCAGCAGTTTGGGCCGCTCTGGAAACACCATATATTTT. Its translation is CASSLGRSGNTIYF.

This clonotype has more than one count but fewer than ten. V gene TRBV12-5 combines with J gene TRBJ1-2; D might be TRBD1 (6 bases). The germline V gene encodes CDR1 LGHNT and CDR2 FRNRAP. The CDR3 has 15 residues. The germline V and J ends were trimmed by 1 base and 7 bases, with 16 bases remaining between them. Here the CDR3 reads CASGLALGASAGYTF. DNA for the CDR3: TGTGCTAGTGGTTTGGCCCTGGGGGCATCGGCTGGCTACACCTTC.

This clonotype was seen once. The chain combines TRBV7-9 with TRBJ2-1, with a weak D call TRBD1 (5 bases). CDR3 length: 12 residues. Germline assignment: CDR1 SEHNR and CDR2 FQNEAQ (reference sequence). Trimming stripped 4 bases from V and 8 bases from J, with 9 bases between. CDR3 loop: CASSSRDYEQFF. The CDR3 nucleotides read TGTGCCAGCAGCTCCAGGGATTATGAGCAGTTCTTC.

This clonotype appeared many times. The chain is built from TRBV28 and TRBJ1-1; tentatively, D is TRBD1 (5 bases). Trimming took 6 bases from V and 4 from J, leaving 15 bases between them. CDR1 and CDR2 from the germline V gene are MDHEN and SYDVKM. The CDR3 extends over 14 amino acids. The chain's CDR3 is CASSLRGWGTEAFF. The CDR3 DNA reads TGTGCCAGCAGCTTACGGGGCTGGGGCACTGAAGCTTTCTTT.

The gene calls are TRBV19 and TRBJ1-5, with unresolved D. CDR1 is LNHDA and CDR2 is SQIVND in the germline V gene (reference sequence). The CDR3 consists of 13 residues. The ends were cut back, 1 base at V and 7 bases at J, with 8 bases in the middle. In DNA, the CDR3 is TGTGCCAGTAGTATAGCGGCCCCCCAGCCCCAGCATTTT. Protein product: CASSIAAPQPQHF. The full variable domain, completed using reference TRBV19 and TRBJ1-5, is DGGITQSPKYLFRKEGQNVTLSCEQNLNHDAMYWYRQDPGQGLRLIYYSQIVNDFQKGDIAEGYSVSREKKESFPLTVTSAQKNPTAFYLCASSIAAPQPQHFGDGTRLSIL.

The rearrangement joins TRBV30 to TRBJ1-1, with 10 positions matching TRBD1. Germline V gene lookup returns CDR1 GTSNPN and CDR2 SVGIG (reference sequence). This CDR3 comprises 14 residues. Trimming took 5 bases from V and 6 from J; bases not matched to a gene: 9. The CDR3 coding sequence is TGTGCCTGGGACCGGGACAGGGGTTTTGCTGAAGCTTTCTTT. This gives the protein CAWDRDRGFAEAFF.

This sequence joins TRBV27 and TRBJ1-5; the D is unclear. V was cut by 4 bases and J by 2 bases, with 12 bases left in between. Germline CDR1 MNHEY, CDR2 SMNVEV (reference sequence). The CDR3 is 15 amino acids. The CDR3 loop reads CASSSAGKGNQPQHF. The CDR3 region has the DNA TGTGCCAGCAGTTCAGCTGGCAAAGGCAATCAGCCCCAGCATTTT.

This clonotype came up a few times. The CDR3 nucleotides are TGTGCCAGCAGCTTAATTAGGGTGTCGAACACCGGGGAGCTGTTTTTT. Protein product: CASSLIRVSNTGELFF. The rearrangement uses TRBV11-2 and TRBJ2-2, with unresolved D. CDR1 is SGHAT, CDR2 FQNNGV, per germline. Trimming stripped 2 bases from V and 0 bases from J, with 10 bases between. This CDR3 region has 16 residues.

This clonotype was picked up a small number of times. J is TRBJ2-2 and V is TRBV28; D is perhaps TRBD1 (5 bases). Germline V gene lookup returns CDR1 MDHEN and CDR2 SYDVKM. The CDR3 is 15 residues long. V lost 2 bases and J lost 4, with 11 bases in between. The CDR3 DNA reads as TGTGCCAGCAGTTTAAGACAGCTGGCCACCGGGGAGCTGTTTTTT. Encoded protein: CASSLRQLATGELFF. The full variable domain, its missing parts supplied by reference TRBV28 and TRBJ2-2, is DVKVTQSSRYLVKRTGEKVFLECVQDMDHENMFWYRQDPGLGLRLIYFSYDVKMKEKGDIPEGYSVSREKKERFSLILESASTNQTSMYLCASSLRQLATGELFFGEGSRLTVL.

The chain has TRBV20-1 and TRBJ2-2; 10 bases match TRBD2. Unmatched junction bases numbered 7, after V lost 1 base and J lost 5 bases. Looked up from germline, CDR1 is DFQATT and CDR2 is SNEGSKA (reference sequence). The CDR3 is 16 residues long. The CDR3 nucleotides read TGCAGTGCTAGAGTTGGGACTAGCGTAGATACCGGGGAGCTGTTTTTT. Protein sequence: CSARVGTSVDTGELFF.

This clonotype was detected many times. This chain connects TRBV2 to TRBJ1-2; TRBD1 matches 9 bases. Germline V lookup: CDR1 SNHLY, CDR2 FYNNEI. With V trimmed by 6 bases and J by 3 bases, 5 bases remained unmatched. The CDR3 runs 14 residues. The CDR3 region is CASRGQGQDYGYTF. The DNA of the CDR3 is TGTGCCAGCAGGGGACAGGGTCAGGACTATGGCTACACCTTC.

The chain combines TRBV11-2 with TRBJ2-2; possible D gene TRBD2, 5 bases. V was shortened by 4 bases and J by 1 base, with 16 bases between the two germline ends. CDR1 is SGHAT and CDR2 is FQNNGV in the germline V gene. The CDR3 is made up of 17 amino acids. CDR3 coding DNA: TGTGCCAGCAGCTGGGCCCTAGGGAGAGGGAACACCGGGGAGCTGTTTTTT. Translated, it gives CASSWALGRGNTGELFF. Combining the CDR3 with reference TRBV11-2 and TRBJ2-2 gives the whole variable domain EAGVAQSPRYKIIEKRQSVAFWCNPISGHATLYWYQQILGQGPKLLIQFQNNGVVDDSQLPKDRFSAERLKGVDSTLKIQPAKLEDSAVYLCASSWALGRGNTGELFFGEGSRLTVL.

The chain employs TRBV3-1 and TRBJ1-5; tentative D call: TRBD1 (5 bases). This CDR3 comprises 14 residues. CDR1 LGHDT and CDR2 YNNKEL come from the germline V gene (reference sequence). V shed 0 bases and J shed 11 bases, with 14 bases lying between them. The CDR3 DNA sequence: TGTGCCAGCAGCCAAGATTTGGGAGACAGTACCCAGCATTTT. Protein: CASSQDLGDSTQHF. The whole variable domain, remainder taken from reference TRBV3-1 and TRBJ1-5, is DTAVSQTPKYLVTQMGNDKSIKCEQNLGHDTMYWYKQDSKKFLKIMFSYNNKELIINETVPNRFSPKSPDKAHLNLHINSLELGDSAVYFCASSQDLGDSTQHFGDGTRLSIL.

The chain carries TRBV29-1 and TRBJ1-3; TRBD1 might be the D (5 bases). Germline CDR1 is SQVTM and CDR2 is ANQGSEA. There are 11 residues in the CDR3. V lost 7 bases, J lost 4 bases, and 8 bases lay in between. DNA for the CDR3: TGCAGCGCCGGGACGGGAAACACCATATATTTT. Encoded protein: CSAGTGNTIYF.

Notes on this clonotype: Given a much more abundant clone one base away, this may be a read error. The chain links TRBV7-8 to TRBJ1-2, with 7 positions matching TRBD1. Germline loops: CDR1 SGHVS, CDR2 FQNEAQ. The J segment lost 2 bases and the V segment lost 6 bases, leaving 3 bases of the junction unmatched. The CDR3 loop spans 13 amino acids. The CDR3, as DNA: TGTGCCAGCAGAGGGACAGAGAACTATGGCTACACCTTC. This sequence encodes CASRGTENYGYTF. Combining the CDR3 with reference TRBV7-8 and TRBJ1-2 gives the whole variable domain GAGVSQSPRYKVAKRGQDVALRCDPISGHVSLFWYQQALGQGPEFLTYFQNEAQLDKSGLPSDRFFAERPEGSVSTLKIQRTQQEDSAVYLCASRGTENYGYTFGSGTRLTVV.

The table lists this clonotype with a few counts. The chain combines TRBV29-1 with TRBJ1-2; D remains ambiguous. This CDR3 has 13 residues. Trimming cost V 0 bases and J 7 bases, with 12 bases left between them. The germline CDR1 and CDR2 sequences are SQVTM and ANQGSEA. For the CDR3, the DNA is TGCAGCGTTGAAGAGGGTCGGCTTGTTGGCTACACCTTC. It yields the protein CSVEEGRLVGYTF.